These T cell receptor beta chains were read from a single sample in a study of T cells expressing NK-cell markers. TCRdb derives one entry per CDR3 protein from the 5' RACE reads, leaving out DNA. The table lists 120,000 to 150,000 distinct CDR3 sequences. Sequenced: blood T cells: a sorted CD56 or NKG2C T cell subset, CD4+ or CD8+ T cells, or bulk PBMC T cells (not recorded which). The receptor source for this set is a man between 18 and 29 years old in good health. Each CDR3 is given with its conserved first and last residue. Fields, in order: V gene, J gene, CDR3 length, CDR3 protein.

v_gene: TRBV7-2
j_gene: TRBJ2-7
len: 15
CDR3aa: CASSLEPGRAYEQYF

v_gene: TRBV25-1
j_gene: TRBJ1-5
len: 18
CDR3aa: CASSDTRPGHYSNQPQHF

v_gene: TRBV12-3/TRBV12-4
j_gene: TRBJ2-1
len: 14
CDR3aa: CAIQALADYNEQFF

v_gene: TRBV29-1
j_gene: TRBJ2-2
len: 12
CDR3aa: CSVVDNTGELFF

v_gene: TRBV6-1
j_gene: TRBJ2-3
len: 15
CDR3aa: CASRATGGSGDTQYF

v_gene: TRBV6-5
j_gene: TRBJ2-5
len: 15
CDR3aa: CASSYSPQGKETQYF

v_gene: TRBV29-1
j_gene: TRBJ1-2
len: 14
CDR3aa: CSVEDPTGNGGYTF

v_gene: TRBV27
j_gene: TRBJ2-3
len: 15
CDR3aa: CASSQGLAGLDTQYF

v_gene: TRBV9
j_gene: TRBJ2-7
len: 15
CDR3aa: CASSVEAGIGDEQYF

v_gene: TRBV5-1
j_gene: TRBJ2-3
len: 16
CDR3aa: CASSMGTFQSTDTQYF

v_gene: TRBV7-9
j_gene: TRBJ2-1
len: 15
CDR3aa: CASDARGRTYNEQFF

v_gene: TRBV20-1
j_gene: TRBJ2-1
len: 19
CDR3aa: CSASGGLADPLISYNEQFF

v_gene: TRBV6-5
j_gene: TRBJ2-5
len: 13
CDR3aa: CASSLAGAETQYF

v_gene: TRBV6-2/TRBV6-3
j_gene: TRBJ1-5
len: 13
CDR3aa: CASSQTRNQPQHF

v_gene: TRBV4-2
j_gene: TRBJ2-5
len: 15
CDR3aa: CASSQQTGAGETQYF

v_gene: TRBV11-2
j_gene: TRBJ2-7
len: 17
CDR3aa: CASSLEVGQGFPYEQYF

v_gene: TRBV5-1
j_gene: TRBJ2-3
len: 17
CDR3aa: CASSLILAGGPVDTQYF

v_gene: TRBV4-3
j_gene: TRBJ2-3
len: 17
CDR3aa: CASSQGERELGTDTQYF

v_gene: TRBV7-9
j_gene: TRBJ2-1
len: 15
CDR3aa: CASSFPGQGKHEQFF

v_gene: TRBV27
j_gene: TRBJ1-6
len: 14
CDR3aa: CASSIRQDNSPLHF

v_gene: TRBV5-4
j_gene: TRBJ2-1
len: 14
CDR3aa: CASSLRAGDNEQFF

v_gene: TRBV11-2
j_gene: TRBJ2-1
len: 15
CDR3aa: CASSPVEREYNEQFF

v_gene: TRBV9
j_gene: TRBJ2-5
len: 14
CDR3aa: CASSVEGRWETQYF

v_gene: TRBV11-3
j_gene: TRBJ1-2
len: 14
CDR3aa: CASSPRGANYGYTF

v_gene: TRBV2
j_gene: TRBJ1-5
len: 17
CDR3aa: CASGQGGPVYSNQPQHF

v_gene: TRBV6-2/TRBV6-3
j_gene: TRBJ1-1
len: 17
CDR3aa: CAGQQGVSRIMNTEAFF

v_gene: TRBV12-3/TRBV12-4
j_gene: TRBJ2-1
len: 15
CDR3aa: CASSAKREGQNEQFF

v_gene: TRBV28
j_gene: TRBJ2-3
len: 15
CDR3aa: CASTLGVMGTDTQYF

v_gene: TRBV20-1
j_gene: TRBJ1-1
len: 13
CDR3aa: CSALTGGFTEAFF

v_gene: TRBV11-2
j_gene: TRBJ2-3
len: 16
CDR3aa: CASSLPSGSSTDTQYF

v_gene: TRBV7-9
j_gene: TRBJ2-2
len: 15
CDR3aa: CASLGGGPNTGELFF

v_gene: TRBV4-1
j_gene: TRBJ2-1
len: 14
CDR3aa: CASSQDIGLNEQFF

v_gene: TRBV28
j_gene: TRBJ2-1
len: 15
CDR3aa: CASSLGTGSDNEQFF

v_gene: TRBV7-2
j_gene: TRBJ2-1
len: 14
CDR3aa: CASSLQGYYNEQFF

v_gene: TRBV7-9
j_gene: TRBJ2-2
len: 16
CDR3aa: CASSTRQILNTGELFF

v_gene: TRBV19
j_gene: TRBJ2-1
len: 14
CDR3aa: CASSLGGPLEEQFF

v_gene: TRBV4-3
j_gene: TRBJ2-2
len: 15
CDR3aa: CASSRRTGSTGELFF

v_gene: TRBV14
j_gene: TRBJ2-5
len: 19
CDR3aa: CASSHNKGYHGQGEETQYF